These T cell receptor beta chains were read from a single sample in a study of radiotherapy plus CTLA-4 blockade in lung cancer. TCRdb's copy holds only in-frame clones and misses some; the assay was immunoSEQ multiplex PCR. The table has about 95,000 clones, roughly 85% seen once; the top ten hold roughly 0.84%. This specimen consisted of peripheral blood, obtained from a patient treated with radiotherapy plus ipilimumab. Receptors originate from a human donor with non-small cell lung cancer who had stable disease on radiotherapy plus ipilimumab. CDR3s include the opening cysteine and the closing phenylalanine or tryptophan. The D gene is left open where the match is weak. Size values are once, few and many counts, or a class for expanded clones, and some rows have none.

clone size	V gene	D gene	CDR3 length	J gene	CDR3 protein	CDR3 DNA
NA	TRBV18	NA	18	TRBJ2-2	CASSRGTIGSANTGELFF	TGTGCCAGCTCACGGGGTACTATTGGCAGCGCGAACACCGGGGAGCTGTTTTTT
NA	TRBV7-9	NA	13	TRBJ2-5	CASSSSSQETQYF	TGTGCCAGCAGTTCGAGCAGTCAAGAGACCCAGTACTTC
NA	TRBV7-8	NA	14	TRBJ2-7	CASSLGGPSYEQYF	TGTGCCAGCAGCTTGGGCGGGCCCTCCTACGAGCAGTACTTC
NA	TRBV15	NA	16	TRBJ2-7	CATSRERDRHSYEQYF	TGTGCCACCAGCAGAGAAAGAGACAGGCACTCCTACGAGCAGTACTTC
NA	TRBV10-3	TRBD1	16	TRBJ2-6	CANRPGQGSGANVLTF	TGTGCCAACCGGCCGGGACAGGGGTCTGGGGCCAACGTCCTGACTTTC
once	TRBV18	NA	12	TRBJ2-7	CASSPPSHEQYF	TGTGCCAGCTCACCACCTTCGCACGAGCAGTACTTC
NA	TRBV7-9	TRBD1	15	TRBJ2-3	CASSPSGQGTDTQYF	TGTGCCAGCAGCCCCAGCGGACAGGGCACAGATACGCAGTATTTT
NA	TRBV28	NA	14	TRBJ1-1	CASGPPTGNTEAFF	TGTGCCAGCGGCCCTCCCACAGGTAACACTGAAGCTTTCTTT
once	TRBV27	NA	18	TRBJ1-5	CASSPGAGFYDSNQPQHF	TGTGCCAGCAGCCCAGGGGCAGGTTTTTACGATAGCAATCAGCCCCAGCATTTT
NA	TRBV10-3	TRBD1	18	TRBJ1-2	CAIRIYRDRSPINYGYTF	TGTGCCATCAGAATTTACCGGGACAGGTCACCCATAAACTATGGCTACACCTTC
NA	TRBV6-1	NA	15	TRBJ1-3	CASREGRSSGNTIYF	TGTGCCAGCAGGGAGGGTCGGAGCTCTGGAAACACCATATATTTT
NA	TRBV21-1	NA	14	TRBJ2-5	CASSFRDREETQYF	TGTGCCAGCAGCTTCCGGGACAGGGAAGAGACCCAGTACTTC
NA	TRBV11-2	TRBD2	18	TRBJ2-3	CASSLDLWASGGTDTQYF	TGTGCCAGCAGCTTAGATCTCTGGGCTAGCGGGGGCACAGATACGCAGTATTTT
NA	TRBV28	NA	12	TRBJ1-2	CASWEFNYGYTF	TGTGCCAGCTGGGAATTCAACTATGGCTACACCTTC
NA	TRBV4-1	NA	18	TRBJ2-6	CASSQPGRQTSGANVLTF	TGCGCCAGCAGCCAACCAGGGAGACAGACCTCTGGGGCCAACGTCCTGACTTTC
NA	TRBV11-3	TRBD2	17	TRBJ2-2	CASSSTSGGPNTGELFF	TGTGCCAGCAGCTCGACTAGCGGGGGCCCTAACACCGGGGAGCTGTTTTTT
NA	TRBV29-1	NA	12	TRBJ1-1	CSAYNGNTEAFF	TGCAGCGCTTACAACGGGAACACTGAAGCTTTCTTT
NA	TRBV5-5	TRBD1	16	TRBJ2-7	CASSLRDQGASYEQYF	TGTGCCAGCAGCTTAAGAGATCAGGGGGCGTCCTACGAGCAGTACTTC
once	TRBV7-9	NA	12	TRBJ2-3	CASRPYTDTQYF	TGTGCCAGCAGACCTTACACAGATACGCAGTATTTT
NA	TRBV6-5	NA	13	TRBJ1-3	CASRQGSGNTIYF	TGTGCCAGCAGACAGGGCTCTGGAAACACCATATATTTT
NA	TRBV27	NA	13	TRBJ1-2	CASTTEIGGGYTF	TGTGCCAGCACAACGGAAATCGGCGGAGGCTACACCTTC
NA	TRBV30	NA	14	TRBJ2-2	CAWTKGPNTGELFF	TGTGCCTGGACAAAGGGGCCGAACACCGGGGAGCTGTTTTTT
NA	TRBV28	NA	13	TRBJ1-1	CASSLNLGAEAFF	TGTGCCAGCAGTTTGAACCTAGGCGCTGAAGCTTTCTTT
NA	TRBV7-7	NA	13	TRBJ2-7	CASSLGGGYEQYF	TGTGCCAGCAGCTTAGGAGGGGGCTACGAGCAGTACTTC
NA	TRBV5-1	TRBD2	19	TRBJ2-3	CASSLAYRVAGGTTDTQYF	TGCGCCAGCAGCTTGGCCTATCGGGTTGCGGGGGGCACCACAGATACGCAGTATTTT
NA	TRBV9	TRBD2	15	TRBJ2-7	CASSAGGGIPYEQYF	TGTGCCAGCAGCGCGGGGGGGGGAATCCCCTACGAGCAGTACTTC
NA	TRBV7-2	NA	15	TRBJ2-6	CANSLGLSGANVLTF	TGTGCCAACAGCTTAGGCCTCTCTGGGGCCAACGTCCTGACTTTC
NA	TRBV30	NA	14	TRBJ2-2	CAWSVLPEGGELLF	TGTGCCTGGAGTGTACTCCCCGAGGGGGGGGAGCTGCTTTTT
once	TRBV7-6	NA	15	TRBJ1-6	CASSQELQYNSPLHF	TGTGCCAGCAGCCAAGAGTTACAGTATAATTCACCCCTCCACTTT
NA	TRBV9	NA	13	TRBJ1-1	CASSVDQNTEAFF	TGTGCCAGCAGCGTAGACCAGAACACTGAAGCTTTCTTT
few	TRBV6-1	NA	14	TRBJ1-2	CASSEAMGYYGYTF	TGTGCCAGCAGTGAAGCGATGGGTTACTATGGCTACACCTTC
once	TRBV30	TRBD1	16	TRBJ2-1	CAWSSSYRGKVDEQFF	TGTGCCTGGTCCAGTAGTTACAGGGGCAAGGTGGATGAGCAGTTCTTC
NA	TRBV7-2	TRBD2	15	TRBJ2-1	CASSTWGLADNEQFF	TGTGCCAGCAGCACATGGGGACTAGCGGACAATGAGCAGTTCTTC
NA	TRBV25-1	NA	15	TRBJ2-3	CASSGGKRRTDTQYF	TGTGCCAGCAGTGGGGGGAAAAGGCGCACAGATACGCAGTATTTT
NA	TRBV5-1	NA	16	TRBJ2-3	CASSLRSLAATYTQYF	TGCGCCAGCAGCTTGAGATCCCTAGCAGCCACCTATACGCAGTATTTT
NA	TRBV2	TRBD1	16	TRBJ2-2	CASRREQGVNTGELFF	TGTGCCAGCAGGCGAGAACAGGGGGTGAACACCGGGGAGCTGTTTTTT
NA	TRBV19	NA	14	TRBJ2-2	CASSIIQGTGELFF	TGTGCCAGTAGTATAATACAGGGAACCGGGGAGCTGTTTTTT
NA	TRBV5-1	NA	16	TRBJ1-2	CASSFGSATAGYGYTF	TGCGCCAGCAGCTTCGGGTCGGCAACAGCTGGGTATGGCTACACCTTC
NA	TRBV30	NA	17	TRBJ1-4	CAWSPRGRSGSNEKLFF	TGTGCCTGGAGTCCCCGGGGTCGCTCGGGGTCTAATGAAAAACTGTTTTTT